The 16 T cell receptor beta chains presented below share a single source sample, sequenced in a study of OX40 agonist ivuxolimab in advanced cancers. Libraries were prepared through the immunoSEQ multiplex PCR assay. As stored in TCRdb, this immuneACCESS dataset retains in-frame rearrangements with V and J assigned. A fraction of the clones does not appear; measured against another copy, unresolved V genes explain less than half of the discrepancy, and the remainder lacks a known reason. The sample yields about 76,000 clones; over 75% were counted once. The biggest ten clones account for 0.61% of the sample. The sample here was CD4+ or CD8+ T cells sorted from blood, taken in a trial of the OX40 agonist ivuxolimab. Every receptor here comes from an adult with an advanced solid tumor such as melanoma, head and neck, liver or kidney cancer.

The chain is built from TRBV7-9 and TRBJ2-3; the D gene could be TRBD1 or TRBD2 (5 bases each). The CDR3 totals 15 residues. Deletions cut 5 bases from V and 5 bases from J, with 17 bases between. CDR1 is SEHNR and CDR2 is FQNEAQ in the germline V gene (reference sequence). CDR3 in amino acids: CASSPPGQGRDTQYF. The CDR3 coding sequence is TGTGCCAGCAGCCCCCCGGGGCAGGGAAGAGATACGCAGTATTTT.

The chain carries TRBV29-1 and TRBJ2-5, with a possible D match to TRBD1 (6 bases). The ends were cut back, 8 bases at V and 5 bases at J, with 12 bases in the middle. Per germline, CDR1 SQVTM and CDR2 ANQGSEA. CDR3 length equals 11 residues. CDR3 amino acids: CSSRGWETQYF. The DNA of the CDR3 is TGCAGCAGCAGGGGCTGGGAGACCCAGTACTTC.

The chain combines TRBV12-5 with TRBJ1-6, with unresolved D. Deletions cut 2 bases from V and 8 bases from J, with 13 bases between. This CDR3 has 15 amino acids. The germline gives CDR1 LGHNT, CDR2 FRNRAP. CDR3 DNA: TGTGCTAGTGGTTTGCAATCCCCATCGGATTCACCCCTCCACTTT. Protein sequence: CASGLQSPSDSPLHF.

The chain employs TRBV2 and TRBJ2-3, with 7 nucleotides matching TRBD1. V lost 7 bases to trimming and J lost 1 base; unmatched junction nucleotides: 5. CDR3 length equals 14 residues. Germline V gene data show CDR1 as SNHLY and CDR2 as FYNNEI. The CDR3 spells CASKTGQGTDTQYF. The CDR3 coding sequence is TGTGCCAGCAAGACAGGGCAAGGCACAGATACGCAGTATTTT.

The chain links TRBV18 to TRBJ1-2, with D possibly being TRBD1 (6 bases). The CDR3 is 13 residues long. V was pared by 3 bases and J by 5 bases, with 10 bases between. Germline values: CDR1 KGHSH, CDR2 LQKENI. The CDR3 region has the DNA TGTGCCAGCTCACCGGACAGCGGATATGGCTACACCTTC. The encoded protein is CASSPDSGYGYTF.

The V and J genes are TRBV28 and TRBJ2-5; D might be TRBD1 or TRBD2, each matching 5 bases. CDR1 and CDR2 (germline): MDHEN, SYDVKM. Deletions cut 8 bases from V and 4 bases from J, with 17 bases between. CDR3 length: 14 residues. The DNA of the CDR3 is TGTGCCAGCTCCCTTGAGGGTAGGGGAGAGACCCAGTACTTC. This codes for CASSLEGRGETQYF.

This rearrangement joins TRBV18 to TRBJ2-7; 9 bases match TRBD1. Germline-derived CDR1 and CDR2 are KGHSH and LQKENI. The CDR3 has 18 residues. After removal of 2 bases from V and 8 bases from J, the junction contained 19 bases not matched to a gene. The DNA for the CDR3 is TGTGCCAGCTCACCATTAATCCGCAGGGACAGGGACTTTACGAAGCAGTACTTC. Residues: CASSPLIRRDRDFTKQYF.

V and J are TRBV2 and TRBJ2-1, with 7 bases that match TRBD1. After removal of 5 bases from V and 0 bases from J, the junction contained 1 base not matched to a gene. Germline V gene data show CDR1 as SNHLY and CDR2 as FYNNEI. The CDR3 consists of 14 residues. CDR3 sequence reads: CASSKGASYNEQFF. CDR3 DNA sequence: TGTGCCAGCAGTAAGGGGGCCTCCTACAATGAGCAGTTCTTC.

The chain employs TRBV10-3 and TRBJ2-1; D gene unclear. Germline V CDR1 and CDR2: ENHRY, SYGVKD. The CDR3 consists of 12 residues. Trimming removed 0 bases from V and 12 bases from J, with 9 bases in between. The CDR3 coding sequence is TGTGCCATCAGTGAGTCCCCTGGTGGGCAGTTCTTC. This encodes CAISESPGGQFF.

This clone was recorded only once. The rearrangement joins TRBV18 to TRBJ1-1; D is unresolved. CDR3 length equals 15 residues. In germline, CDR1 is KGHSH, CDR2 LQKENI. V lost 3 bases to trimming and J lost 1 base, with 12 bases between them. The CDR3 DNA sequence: TGTGCCAGCTCACCTGCTAAGAACAGGAACACTGAAGCTTTCTTT. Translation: CASSPAKNRNTEAFF.

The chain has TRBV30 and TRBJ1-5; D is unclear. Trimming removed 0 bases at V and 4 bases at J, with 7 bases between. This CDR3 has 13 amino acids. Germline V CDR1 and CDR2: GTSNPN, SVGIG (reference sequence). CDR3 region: CAWSVQENQPQHF. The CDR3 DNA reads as TGTGCCTGGAGTGTACAAGAAAATCAGCCCCAGCATTTT.

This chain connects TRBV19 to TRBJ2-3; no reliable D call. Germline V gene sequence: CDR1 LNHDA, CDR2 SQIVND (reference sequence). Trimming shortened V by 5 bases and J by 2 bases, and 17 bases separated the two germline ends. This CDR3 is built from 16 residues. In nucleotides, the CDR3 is TGTGCCAGTAGTCACCCCCTTGAGAAGCTCACAGATACGCAGTATTTT. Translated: CASSHPLEKLTDTQYF.

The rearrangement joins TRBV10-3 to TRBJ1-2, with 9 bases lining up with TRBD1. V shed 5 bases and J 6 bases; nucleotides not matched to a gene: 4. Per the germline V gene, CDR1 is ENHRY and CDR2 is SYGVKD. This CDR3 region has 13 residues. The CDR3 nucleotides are TGTGCCATCAGTCCCTGGACAGGGGATGGCTACACCTTC. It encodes CAISPWTGDGYTF.

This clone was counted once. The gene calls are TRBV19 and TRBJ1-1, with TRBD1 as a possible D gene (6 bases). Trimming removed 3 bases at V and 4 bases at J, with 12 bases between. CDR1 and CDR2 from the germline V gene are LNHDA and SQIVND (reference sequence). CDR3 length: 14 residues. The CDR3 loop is CASSIRGGGTEAFF. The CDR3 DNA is TGTGCCAGTAGTATCAGGGGAGGGGGCACTGAAGCTTTCTTT.

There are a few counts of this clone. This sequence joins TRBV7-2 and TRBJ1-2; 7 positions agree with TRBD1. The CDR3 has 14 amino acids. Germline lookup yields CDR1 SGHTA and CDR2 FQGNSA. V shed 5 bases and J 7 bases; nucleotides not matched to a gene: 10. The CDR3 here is CASSPDRVRSGYTF. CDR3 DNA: TGTGCCAGCAGCCCAGACAGGGTGAGGAGTGGCTACACCTTC.

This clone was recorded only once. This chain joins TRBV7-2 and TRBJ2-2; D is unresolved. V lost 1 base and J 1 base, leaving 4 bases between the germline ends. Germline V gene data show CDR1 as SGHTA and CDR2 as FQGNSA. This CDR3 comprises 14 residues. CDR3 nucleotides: TGTGCCAGCAGCTTAGGGGGGAACACCGGGGAGCTGTTTTTT. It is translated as CASSLGGNTGELFF.